The 6 T cell receptor beta chains given below trace back to one sample, sequenced in a study of blood T cell repertoires in COVID-19. The assay was immunoSEQ multiplex PCR, and TCRdb's table has in-frame clones only and misses some. This sample has about 370,000 clones, with roughly 90% found just once. The sequenced sample was peripheral blood. The receptors shown here come from a woman under 40 with COVID-19, enrolled during active disease.

In DNA form, the CDR3 reads TGCGCCAGCAGCCACTCGTACGCGTTGAGGCCGGGGGACACAGATACGCAGTATTTT. Its protein is CASSHSYALRPGDTDTQYF. V gene TRBV4-3 combines with J gene TRBJ2-3; the D gene is possibly TRBD2 (6 bases). Germline CDR1 is LGHNA and CDR2 is YSLEER. The CDR3 length is 19 residues. V shed 3 bases and J shed 2 bases, with 24 bases lying between them.

V gene TRBV5-6 combines with J gene TRBJ2-5; 9 bases fit TRBD2. With V trimmed by 2 bases and J by 5 bases, 7 bases remained unmatched. CDR1 is SGHDT and CDR2 is YYEEEE in the germline V gene. This CDR3 has 15 amino acids. DNA for the CDR3: TGTGCCAGCAGCTTCCGCGGGGGGGCCGGGGAGACCCAGTACTTC. Protein sequence: CASSFRGGAGETQYF.

V usage is TRBV2 and J usage is TRBJ2-1; 16 bases align to TRBD2. The CDR3 runs to 17 residues. V lost 6 bases and J lost 8; bases outside the gene matches: 10. The germline CDR1 and CDR2 sequences are SNHLY and FYNNEI. CDR3 nucleotides: TGTGCCAGCAGATACCCGGGACTAGCGGGGGGGCCCTATGAGCAGTTCTTC. Its translation is CASRYPGLAGGPYEQFF.

This chain uses TRBV4-2 with TRBJ2-2; D call uncertain. The CDR3 contains 15 residues. V lost 0 bases and J lost 6, with 11 bases in between. The V gene's germline CDR1 is LGHNA and CDR2 YNFKEQ. The CDR3 protein is CASSQESVVPGELFF. CDR3 coding DNA: TGTGCCAGCAGCCAAGAGTCAGTGGTCCCCGGGGAGCTGTTTTTT.

The chain combines TRBV7-2 with TRBJ1-2; maybe TRBD1 (5 bases). The CDR3 is made up of 15 amino acids. V shed 5 bases and J shed 5 bases, with 18 bases lying between them. The germline gives CDR1 SGHTA, CDR2 FQGNSA. The CDR3 here is CASSLDPDITYGYTF. The DNA of the CDR3 is TGTGCCAGCAGCCTGGATCCGGACATTACGTATGGCTACACCTTC.

V and J are TRBV4-2 and TRBJ1-5, with 7 bases fitting TRBD1. This CDR3 spans 16 amino acids. Germline lookup yields CDR1 LGHNA and CDR2 YNFKEQ. The ends lost 0 bases at V and 9 bases at J; junction bases unmatched: 11. CDR3 amino acids: CASSQETGKFGGPQHF. CDR3 DNA: TGTGCCAGCAGCCAAGAGACAGGGAAGTTCGGAGGGCCCCAGCATTTT.